One T cell receptor beta chain is described in this entry. This sample is part of a study of shared clonotypes between healthy human individuals. For the study at large: Per donor, CD8 memory used one plate, CD8 naive used two, CD4 memory used three and CD4 naive used three.

This CDR3 spans 13 amino acids. CDR1 is ENHRY, CDR2 SYGVKD, per germline. V was shortened by 3 bases and J by 6 bases, with 12 bases between the two germline ends. Replicate PCRs run on sorted subsets employed 200 ng DNA, approximately 30,000 T cell genomes. Data came from immunoSEQ multiplex PCR; TCRdb stores just in-frame clones and leaves some out. The sample carries around 2.3 million clones, around 95% recorded once. Donors comprised only Caucasian adults living in Nashville, Tennessee. Sequenced input: naive CD4+ T cells sorted from blood. Regarding subset: CD45RA+ positively selected. This sequence joins TRBV10-3 and TRBJ2-7, with unresolved D. The TCR was taken from a man between 18 and 35 years old in good health. CDR3 DNA: TGTGCCATCAGTGAAGAAACGAATGGCGAGCAGTACTTC. Protein sequence: CAISEETNGEQYF.